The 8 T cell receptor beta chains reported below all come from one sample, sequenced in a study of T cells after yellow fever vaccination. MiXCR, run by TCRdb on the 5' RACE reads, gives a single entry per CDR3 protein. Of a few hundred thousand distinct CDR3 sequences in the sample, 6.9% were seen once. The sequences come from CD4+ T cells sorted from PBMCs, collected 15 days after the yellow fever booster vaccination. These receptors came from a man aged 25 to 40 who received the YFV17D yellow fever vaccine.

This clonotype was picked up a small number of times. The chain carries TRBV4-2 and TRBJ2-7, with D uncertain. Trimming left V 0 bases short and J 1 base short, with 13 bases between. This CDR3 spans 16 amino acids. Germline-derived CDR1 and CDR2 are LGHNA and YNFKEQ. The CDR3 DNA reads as TGTGCCAGCAGCCAAGAAGGTCAGGCTAAGTCCTACGAGCAGTACTTC. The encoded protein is CASSQEGQAKSYEQYF.

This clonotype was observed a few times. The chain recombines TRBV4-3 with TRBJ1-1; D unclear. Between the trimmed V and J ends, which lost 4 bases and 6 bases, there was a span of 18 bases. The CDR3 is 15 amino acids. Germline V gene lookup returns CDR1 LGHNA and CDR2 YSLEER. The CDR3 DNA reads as TGCGCCAGCAGCCTCAGCTGGGCGGGGATCGCTGAAGCTTTCTTT. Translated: CASSLSWAGIAEAFF.

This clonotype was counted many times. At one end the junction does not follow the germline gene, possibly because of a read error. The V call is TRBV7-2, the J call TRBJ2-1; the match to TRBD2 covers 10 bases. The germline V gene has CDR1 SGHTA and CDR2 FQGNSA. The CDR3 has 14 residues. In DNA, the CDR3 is TGCGCCAGCTCCCTAGCGGGAGCCTACAATGAGCAGTTCTTC. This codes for CASSLAGAYNEQFF.

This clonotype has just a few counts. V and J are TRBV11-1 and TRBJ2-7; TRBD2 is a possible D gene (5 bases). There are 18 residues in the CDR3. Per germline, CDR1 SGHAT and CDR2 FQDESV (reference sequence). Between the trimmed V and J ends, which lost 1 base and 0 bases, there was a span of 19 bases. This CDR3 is CASSLGVLRRSSSYEQYF. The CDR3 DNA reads TGTGCCAGCAGCTTAGGGGTCTTACGGAGGTCGAGCTCCTACGAGCAGTACTTC.

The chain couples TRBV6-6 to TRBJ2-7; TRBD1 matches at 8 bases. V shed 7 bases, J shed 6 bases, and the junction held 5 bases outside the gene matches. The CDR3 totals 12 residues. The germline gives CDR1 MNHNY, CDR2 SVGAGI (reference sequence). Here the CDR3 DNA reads TGTGCCAGCACCCCGACAGGGGTCGAGCAGTACTTC. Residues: CASTPTGVEQYF.

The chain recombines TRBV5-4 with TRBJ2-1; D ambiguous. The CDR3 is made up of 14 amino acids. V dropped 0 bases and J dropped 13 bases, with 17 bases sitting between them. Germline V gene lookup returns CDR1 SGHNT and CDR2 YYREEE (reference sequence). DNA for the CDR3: TGTGCCAGCAGCTTGGCCTATGCTTCATCCCCCCAGTTCTTC. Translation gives CASSLAYASSPQFF.

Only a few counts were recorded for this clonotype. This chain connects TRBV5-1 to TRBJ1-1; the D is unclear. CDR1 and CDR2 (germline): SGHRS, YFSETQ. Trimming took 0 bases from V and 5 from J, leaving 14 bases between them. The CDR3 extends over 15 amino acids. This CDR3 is CASSLGHLRSTEAFF. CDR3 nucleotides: TGCGCCAGCAGCTTGGGGCACTTGAGAAGTACTGAAGCTTTCTTT.

CDR3: CASRMRDSPLHF. CDR3 coding DNA: TGTGCCAGCAGAATGAGGGATTCACCCCTCCACTTT. This chain joins TRBV7-8 and TRBJ1-6; D unresolved. From germline, CDR1 is SGHVS and CDR2 FQNEAQ. The CDR3 loop spans 12 amino acids. The V end lost 6 bases, the J end lost 8 bases, and 8 bases lay between the germline ends.